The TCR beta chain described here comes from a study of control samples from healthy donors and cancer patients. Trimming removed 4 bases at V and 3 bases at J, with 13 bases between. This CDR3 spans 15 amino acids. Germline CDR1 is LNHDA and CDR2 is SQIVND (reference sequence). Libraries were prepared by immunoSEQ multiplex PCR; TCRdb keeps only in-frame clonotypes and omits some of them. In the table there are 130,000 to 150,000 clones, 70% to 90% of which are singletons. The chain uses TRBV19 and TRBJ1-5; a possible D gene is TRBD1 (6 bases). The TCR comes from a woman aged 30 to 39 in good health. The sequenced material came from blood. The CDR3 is CASSTRTAYNQPQHF. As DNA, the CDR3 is TGTGCCAGTAGTACCCGGACAGCCTACAATCAGCCCCAGCATTTT.